This TCR beta chain was recovered during a study of T cell responses to AZD1222 COVID-19 vaccine (dated by TCRdb to the early 2020s). About the study as a whole: Because spike-specific TCR depth and breadth did not differ between the two schedules, AZD1222 recipients who got a second dose at roughly 4 weeks were pooled with those who got a second dose at roughly 12 weeks. TCR sequencing was performed for more than 230 trial participants, of whom some 200 were given two doses of AZD1222 and about 25 were given two doses of MenACWY control vaccine. Trial participants were enrolled by age into subgroups of 18-55, 56-69 and 70-plus years, and 148, 28 and 57 TCR-sequenced participants, respectively, were included in these subgroups. The paper as a whole reports these results and caveats: After two AZD1222 doses, spike-specific TCR breadth and depth were significantly higher than at day 0 and than in MenACWY recipients. Reportedly, almost half of the unique spike-specific TCRs recognized epitopes lying outside the regions that are mutated in the B.1.351 and B.1.1.7 variants. The 56-69-year group was small, and its depth increase did not reach significance, likely because of low power. Conclusions about previously exposed vaccinees are limited because only five to seven AZD1222 recipients were SARS-CoV-2 seropositive at baseline. Because no samples from the day 14 peak response were available, repertoires could be characterized only after the peak T cell response. Participants were mostly white British and included more females than males, and it was suggested by the authors that clonal diversity may have been underestimated. The whole spike protein was spanned by vaccine-associated CD4 TCRs, and dominant responses were seen in regions 160-218 and 743-854.

The germline V gene yields SGHRS for CDR1 and YFSETQ for CDR2. Ends trimmed: V by 0 bases, J by 5 bases; bases unmatched to a gene: 3. CDR3 length: 15 amino acids, cysteine to phenylalanine. Just CDR3 DNA is preserved here, 45 bases in frame from base 1. In light of the paper, this sample's time point label describes: baseline before first vaccination. The vaccinee samples were drawn from two UK trials, COV001 and COV002, one of which was a single-blind randomized controlled phase 2/3 trial testing AZD1222 (ChAdOx1 nCoV-19) in healthy adults. For TCRbeta chain sequencing, PBMC samples from trial participants were taken at day 0 and at day 28 after the second dose. The CDR3 regions of human TCRbeta chains were analyzed by immunosequencing. From the authors' description of their analysis: Repertoire TCRs were checked for matches against a reference library of SARS-CoV-2-specific TCRs that had been generated using the MIRA antigen-specificity platform. Breadth was defined as the fraction of unique TCRs that were SARS-CoV-2-associated. Depth was defined as the fraction of total T cells that were SARS-CoV-2-associated. Using the MIRA data, each spike-specific TCR was mapped to the spike region that the TCR reacts to and placed in a CD4 or CD8 class. Log10-transformed breadth and depth values were compared by one-way ANOVA with Sidak's multiple comparisons tests. TCRdb took this table from immuneACCESS and kept in-frame rearrangements with V and J called. Such tables lack part of the clones; where checked against another copy, unresolved V genes explain under half of the gap, and the rest is unexplained. From that table come the V and J calls and clone size; the DNA was used to work out D and trimming. In all, the sample holds over 75,000 clones, and more than 75% of those were seen once. The top ten clones comprise 3% of the sample.

As regards this clone: Its cognate antigen has yet to be identified. Base quality data are lacking; no much larger clone is found one base away.

Sequenced material: peripheral blood, taken on day 0 of AZD1222 vaccination. The V and J segments used are TRBV5-1 and TRBJ2-2; 8 bases in between match TRBD1. The clonotype was recovered from an adult in good health. The CDR3 reads CASSLDRGSTGELFF. In nucleotide form, the sequence is TGCGCCAGCAGCTTGGACAGGGGGAGTACCGGGGAGCTGTTTTTT.